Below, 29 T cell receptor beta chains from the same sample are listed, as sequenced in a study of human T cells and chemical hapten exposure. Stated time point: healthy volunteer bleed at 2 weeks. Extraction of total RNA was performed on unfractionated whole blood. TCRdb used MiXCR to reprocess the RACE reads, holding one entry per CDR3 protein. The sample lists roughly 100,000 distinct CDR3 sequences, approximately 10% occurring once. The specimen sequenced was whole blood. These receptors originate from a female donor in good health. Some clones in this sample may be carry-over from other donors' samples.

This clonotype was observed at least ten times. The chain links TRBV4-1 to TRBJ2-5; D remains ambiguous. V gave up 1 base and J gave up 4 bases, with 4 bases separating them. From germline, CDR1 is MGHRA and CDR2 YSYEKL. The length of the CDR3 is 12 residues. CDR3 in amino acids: CASSQGGETQYF. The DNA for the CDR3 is TGCGCCAGCAGCCAAGGAGGAGAGACCCAGTACTTC.

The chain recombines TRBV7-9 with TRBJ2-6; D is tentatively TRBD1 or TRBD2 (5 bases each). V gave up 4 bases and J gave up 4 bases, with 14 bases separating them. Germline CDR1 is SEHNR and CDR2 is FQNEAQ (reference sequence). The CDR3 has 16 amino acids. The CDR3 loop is CASSSPRGPGANVLTF. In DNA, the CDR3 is TGTGCCAGCAGCTCCCCCCGGGGACCCGGGGCCAACGTCCTGACTTTC. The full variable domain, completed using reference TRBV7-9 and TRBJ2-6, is DTGVSQNPRHKITKRGQNVTFRCDPISEHNRLYWYRQTLGQGPEFLTYFQNEAQLEKSRLLSDRFSAERPKGSFSTLEIQRTEQGDSAMYLCASSSPRGPGANVLTFGAGSRLTVL.

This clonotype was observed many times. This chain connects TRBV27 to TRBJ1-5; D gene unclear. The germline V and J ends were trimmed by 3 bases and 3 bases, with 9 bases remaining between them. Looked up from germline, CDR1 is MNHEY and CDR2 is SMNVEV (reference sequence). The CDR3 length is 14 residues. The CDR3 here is CASSFGRINQPQHF. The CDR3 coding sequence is TGTGCCAGCAGTTTCGGACGGATCAATCAGCCCCAGCATTTT.

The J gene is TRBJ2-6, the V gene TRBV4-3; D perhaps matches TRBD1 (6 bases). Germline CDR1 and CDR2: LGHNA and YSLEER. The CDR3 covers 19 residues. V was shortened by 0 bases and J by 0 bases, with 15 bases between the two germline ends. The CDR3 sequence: CASSQEVAGAYSGANVLTF. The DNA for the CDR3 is TGCGCCAGCAGCCAAGAAGTGGCAGGGGCCTACTCTGGGGCCAACGTCCTGACTTTC.

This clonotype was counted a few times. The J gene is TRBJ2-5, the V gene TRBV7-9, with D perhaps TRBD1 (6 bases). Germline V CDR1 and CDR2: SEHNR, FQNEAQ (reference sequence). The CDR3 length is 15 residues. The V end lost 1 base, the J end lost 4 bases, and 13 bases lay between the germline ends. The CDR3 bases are TGTGCCAGCAGCTTAGGGGGACAAGCAGGAGAGACCCAGTACTTC. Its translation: CASSLGGQAGETQYF.

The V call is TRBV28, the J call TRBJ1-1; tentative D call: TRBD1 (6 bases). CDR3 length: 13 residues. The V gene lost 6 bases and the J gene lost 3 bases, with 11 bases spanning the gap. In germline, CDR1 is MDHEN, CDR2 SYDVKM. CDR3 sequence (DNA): TGTGCCAGCAGGCAGGACAGATACACTGAAGCTTTCTTT. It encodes CASRQDRYTEAFF.

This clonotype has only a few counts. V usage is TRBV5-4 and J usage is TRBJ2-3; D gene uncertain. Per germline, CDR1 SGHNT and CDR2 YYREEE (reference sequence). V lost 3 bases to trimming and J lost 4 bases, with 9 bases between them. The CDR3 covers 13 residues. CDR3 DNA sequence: TGTGCCAGCAGCTCGCGTGGTTCAGATACGCAGTATTTT. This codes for CASSSRGSDTQYF.

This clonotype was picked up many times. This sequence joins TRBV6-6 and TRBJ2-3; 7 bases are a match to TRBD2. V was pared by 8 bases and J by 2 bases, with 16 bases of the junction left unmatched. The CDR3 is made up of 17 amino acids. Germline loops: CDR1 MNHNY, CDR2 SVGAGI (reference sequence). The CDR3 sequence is CASLRGQASGVTDTQYF. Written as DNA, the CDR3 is TGTGCCAGCCTAAGGGGCCAGGCTAGCGGAGTCACAGATACGCAGTATTTT.

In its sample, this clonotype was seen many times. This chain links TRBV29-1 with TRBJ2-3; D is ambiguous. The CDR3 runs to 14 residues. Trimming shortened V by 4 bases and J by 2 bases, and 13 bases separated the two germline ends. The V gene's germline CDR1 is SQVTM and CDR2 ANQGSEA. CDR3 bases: TGCAGCGTTGTACGGGTGCGGCCCACAGATACGCAGTATTTT. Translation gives CSVVRVRPTDTQYF.

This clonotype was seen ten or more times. As DNA, the CDR3 is TGTGCCAGCAGTTACCGGGAGACAGATACGCAGTATTTT. Its protein product is CASSYRETDTQYF. This rearrangement joins TRBV6-2 or TRBV6-3 to TRBJ2-3, with D possibly being TRBD2 (6 bases). In germline, CDR1 is MNHEY, CDR2 SVGEGT. Deletions cut 2 bases from V and 3 bases from J, with 6 bases between. The length of the CDR3 is 13 residues.

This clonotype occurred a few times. The CDR3, as DNA: TGTGCCAGCAGCCAAGATTCTAGCGTTAGCTCCTACAATGAGCAGTTCTTC. Translating gives CASSQDSSVSSYNEQFF. The chain recombines TRBV3-1 with TRBJ2-1; TRBD2 is a possible D gene (6 bases). V was shortened by 0 bases and J by 0 bases, with 12 bases between the two germline ends. The V gene's germline CDR1 is LGHDT and CDR2 YNNKEL (reference sequence). This CDR3 spans 17 amino acids.

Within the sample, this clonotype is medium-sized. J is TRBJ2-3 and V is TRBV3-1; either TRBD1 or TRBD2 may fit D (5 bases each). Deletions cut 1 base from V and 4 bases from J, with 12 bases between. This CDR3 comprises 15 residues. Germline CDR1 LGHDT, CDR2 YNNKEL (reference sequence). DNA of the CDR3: TGTGCCAGCAGCCAAGGATGGGACGCGGCAGATACGCAGTATTTT. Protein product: CASSQGWDAADTQYF.

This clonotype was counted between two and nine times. The CDR3 spells CASSGNLGPQETQYF. CDR3 DNA: TGTGCCAGCAGTGGGAACCTAGGGCCTCAAGAGACCCAGTACTTC. V gene TRBV12-3 or TRBV12-4 combines with J gene TRBJ2-5, with unresolved D. CDR3 length: 15 amino acids. With 5 bases removed from V and 2 bases from J, the gap between germline ends came to 15 bases.

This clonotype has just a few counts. CDR3 in amino acids: CASSFGQGRADTQYF. CDR3 coding DNA: TGTGCCAGCAGCTTTGGACAGGGGAGGGCAGATACGCAGTATTTT. The chain employs TRBV5-6 and TRBJ2-3, with TRBD1 matching over 9 bases. Germline CDR1 and CDR2: SGHDT and YYEEEE. This CDR3 comprises 15 residues. J gave up 4 bases and V 2 bases, and 5 bases lay outside the gene matches.

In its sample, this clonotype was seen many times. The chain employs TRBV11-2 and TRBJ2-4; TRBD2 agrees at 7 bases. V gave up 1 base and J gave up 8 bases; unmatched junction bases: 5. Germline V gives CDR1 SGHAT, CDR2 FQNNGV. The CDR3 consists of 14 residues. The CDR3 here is CASSLAGGGYIQYF. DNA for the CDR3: TGTGCCAGCAGCTTAGCGGGCGGGGGATACATTCAGTACTTC.

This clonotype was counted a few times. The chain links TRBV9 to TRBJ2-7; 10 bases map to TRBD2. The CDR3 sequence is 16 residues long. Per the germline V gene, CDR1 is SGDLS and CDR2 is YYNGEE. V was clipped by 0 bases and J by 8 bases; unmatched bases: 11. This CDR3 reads CASSVEGALAGEKQYF. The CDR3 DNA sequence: TGTGCCAGCAGCGTAGAGGGGGCTCTAGCGGGAGAAAAGCAGTACTTC.

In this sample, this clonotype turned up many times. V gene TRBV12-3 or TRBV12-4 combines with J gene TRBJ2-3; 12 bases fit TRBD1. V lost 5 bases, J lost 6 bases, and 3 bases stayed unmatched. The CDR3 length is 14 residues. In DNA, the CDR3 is TGTGCCAGCAGTCCGGGACAGGGGGCTGATACGCAGTATTTT. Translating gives CASSPGQGADTQYF.

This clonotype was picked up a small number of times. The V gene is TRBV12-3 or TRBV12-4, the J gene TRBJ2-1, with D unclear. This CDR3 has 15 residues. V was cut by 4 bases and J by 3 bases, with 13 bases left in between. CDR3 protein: CASSSSHPLYNEQFF. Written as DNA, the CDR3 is TGTGCCAGCAGTTCCAGCCACCCTCTCTACAATGAGCAGTTCTTC.

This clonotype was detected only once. The CDR3 nucleotides are TGTGCCAGCAGTTTCAAAAGCGGGGAACTAACCTCTGCCACAGATACGCAGTATTTT. Its protein product is CASSFKSGELTSATDTQYF. The chain has TRBV27 and TRBJ2-3, with 7 bases matching TRBD2. This CDR3 has 19 residues. The V gene's germline CDR1 is MNHEY and CDR2 SMNVEV (reference sequence). Trimming at V came to 3 bases and at J to 2 bases, leaving 17 bases not matched to a gene.

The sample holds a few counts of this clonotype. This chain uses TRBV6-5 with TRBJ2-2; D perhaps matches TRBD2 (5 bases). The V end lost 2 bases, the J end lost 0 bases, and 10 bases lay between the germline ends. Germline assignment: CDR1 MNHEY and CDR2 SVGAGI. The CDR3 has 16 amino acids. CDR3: CASSYLPGTNTGELFF. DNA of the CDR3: TGTGCCAGCAGTTACCTGCCCGGGACGAACACCGGGGAGCTGTTTTTT.

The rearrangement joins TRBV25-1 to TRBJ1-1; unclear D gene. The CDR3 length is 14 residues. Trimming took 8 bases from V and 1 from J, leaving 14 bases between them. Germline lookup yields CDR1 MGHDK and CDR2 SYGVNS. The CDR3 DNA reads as TGTGCCAGCGGTCCGGGGAGACGGAACACTGAAGCTTTCTTT. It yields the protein CASGPGRRNTEAFF.

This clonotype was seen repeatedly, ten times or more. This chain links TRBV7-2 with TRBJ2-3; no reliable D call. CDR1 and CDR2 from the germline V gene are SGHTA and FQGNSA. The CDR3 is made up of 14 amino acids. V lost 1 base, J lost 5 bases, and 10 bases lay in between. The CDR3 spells CASSLGVLGDTQYF. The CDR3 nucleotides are TGTGCCAGCAGCTTAGGCGTCTTAGGAGATACGCAGTATTTT. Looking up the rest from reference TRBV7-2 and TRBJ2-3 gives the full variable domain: GAGVSQSPSNKVTEKGKDVELRCDPISGHTALYWYRQSLGQGLEFLIYFQGNSAPDKSGLPSDRFSAERTGGSVSTLTIQRTQQEDSAVYLCASSLGVLGDTQYFGPGTRLTVL.

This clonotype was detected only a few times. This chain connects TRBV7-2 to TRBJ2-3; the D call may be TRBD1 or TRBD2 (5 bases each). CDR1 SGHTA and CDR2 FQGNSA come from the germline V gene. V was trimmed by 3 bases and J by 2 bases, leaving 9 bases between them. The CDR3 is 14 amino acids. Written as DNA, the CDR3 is TGTGCCAGCAGCTTGGGACGATTCACAGATACGCAGTATTTT. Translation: CASSLGRFTDTQYF.

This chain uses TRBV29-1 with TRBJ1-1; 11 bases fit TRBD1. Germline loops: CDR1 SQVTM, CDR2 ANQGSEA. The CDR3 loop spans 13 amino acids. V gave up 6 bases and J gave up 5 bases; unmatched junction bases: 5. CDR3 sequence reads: CSVRTGGVTEAFF. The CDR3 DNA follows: TGCAGCGTACGGACAGGGGGCGTGACTGAAGCTTTCTTT.

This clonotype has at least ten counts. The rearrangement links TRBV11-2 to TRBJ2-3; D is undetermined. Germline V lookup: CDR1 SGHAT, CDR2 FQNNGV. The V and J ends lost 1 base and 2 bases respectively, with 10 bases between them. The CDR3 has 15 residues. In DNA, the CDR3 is TGTGCCAGCAGCTTAGTTTCTGGGATCACAGATACGCAGTATTTT. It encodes CASSLVSGITDTQYF. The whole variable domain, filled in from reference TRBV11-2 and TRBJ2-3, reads EAGVAQSPRYKIIEKRQSVAFWCNPISGHATLYWYQQILGQGPKLLIQFQNNGVVDDSQLPKDRFSAERLKGVDSTLKIQPAKLEDSAVYLCASSLVSGITDTQYFGPGTRLTVL.

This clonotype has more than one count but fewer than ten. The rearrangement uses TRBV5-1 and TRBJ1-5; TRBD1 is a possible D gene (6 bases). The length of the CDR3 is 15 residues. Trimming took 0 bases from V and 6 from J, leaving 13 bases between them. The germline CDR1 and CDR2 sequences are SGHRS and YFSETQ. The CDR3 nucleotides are TGCGCCAGCAGCTTGGGGACGGGGGGCGGTCAGCCCCAGCATTTT. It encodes CASSLGTGGGQPQHF.

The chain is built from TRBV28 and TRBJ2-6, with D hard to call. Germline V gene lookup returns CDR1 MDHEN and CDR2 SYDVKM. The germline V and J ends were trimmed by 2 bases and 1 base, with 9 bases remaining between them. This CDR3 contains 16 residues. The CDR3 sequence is CASSLGSGSGANVLTF. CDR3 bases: TGTGCCAGCAGTTTAGGGTCGGGTTCTGGGGCCAACGTCCTGACTTTC.

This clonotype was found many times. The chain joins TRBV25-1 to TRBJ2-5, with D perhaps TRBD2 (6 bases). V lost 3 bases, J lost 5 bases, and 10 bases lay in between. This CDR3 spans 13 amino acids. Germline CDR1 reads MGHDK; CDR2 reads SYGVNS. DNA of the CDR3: TGTGCCAGCAGTGAGGGGGGTAAGGAGACCCAGTACTTC. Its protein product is CASSEGGKETQYF.

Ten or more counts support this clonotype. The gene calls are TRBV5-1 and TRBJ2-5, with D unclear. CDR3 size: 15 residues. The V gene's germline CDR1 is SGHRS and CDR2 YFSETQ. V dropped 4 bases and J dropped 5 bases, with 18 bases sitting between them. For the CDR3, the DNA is TGCGCCAGCAGCCCAGCTAGTAGTCAACCGGAGACCCAGTACTTC. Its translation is CASSPASSQPETQYF. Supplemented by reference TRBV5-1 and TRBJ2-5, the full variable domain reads KAGVTQTPRYLIKTRGQQVTLSCSPISGHRSVSWYQQTPGQGLQFLFEYFSETQRNKGNFPGRFSGRQFSNSRSEMNVSTLELGDSALYLCASSPASSQPETQYFGPGTRLLVL.